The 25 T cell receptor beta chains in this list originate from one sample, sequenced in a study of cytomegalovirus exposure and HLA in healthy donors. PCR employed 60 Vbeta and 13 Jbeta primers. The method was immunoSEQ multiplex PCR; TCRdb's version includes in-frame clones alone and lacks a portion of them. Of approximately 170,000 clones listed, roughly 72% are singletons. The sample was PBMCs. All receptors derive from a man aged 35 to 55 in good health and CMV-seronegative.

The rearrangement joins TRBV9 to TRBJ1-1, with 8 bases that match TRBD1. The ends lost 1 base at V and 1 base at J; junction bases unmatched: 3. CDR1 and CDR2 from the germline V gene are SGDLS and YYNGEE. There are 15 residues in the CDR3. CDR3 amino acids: CASSVTTGGNTEAFF. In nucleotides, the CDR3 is TGTGCCAGCAGCGTAACCACAGGGGGGAACACTGAAGCTTTCTTT.

This chain's CDR3 is CASSISGSIYEQYF. CDR3 in DNA: TGTGCCAGTAGTATATCCGGGAGTATCTACGAGCAGTACTTC. This sequence joins TRBV19 and TRBJ2-7; the D gene is possibly TRBD2 (6 bases). CDR3 size: 14 residues. Trimming took 2 bases from V and 3 from J, leaving 11 bases between them. Germline CDR1 reads LNHDA; CDR2 reads SQIVND (reference sequence).

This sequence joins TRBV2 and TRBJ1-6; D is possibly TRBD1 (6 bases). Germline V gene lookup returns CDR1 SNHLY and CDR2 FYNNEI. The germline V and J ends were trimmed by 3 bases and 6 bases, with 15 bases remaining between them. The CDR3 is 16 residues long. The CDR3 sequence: CASSDPGTGSNSPLHF. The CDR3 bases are TGTGCCAGCAGTGACCCCGGTACAGGGTCTAATTCACCCCTCCACTTT. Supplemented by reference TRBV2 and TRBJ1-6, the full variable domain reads EPEVTQTPSHQVTQMGQEVILRCVPISNHLYFYWYRQILGQKVEFLVSFYNNEISEKSEIFDDQFSVERPDGSNFTLKIRSTKLEDSAMYFCASSDPGTGSNSPLHFGNGTRLTVT.

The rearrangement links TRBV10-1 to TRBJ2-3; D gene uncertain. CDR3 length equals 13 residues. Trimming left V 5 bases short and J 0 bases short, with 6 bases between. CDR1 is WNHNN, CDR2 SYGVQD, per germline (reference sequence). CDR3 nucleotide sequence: TGCGCCAGCAGTACAGCTAGCACAGATACGCAGTATTTT. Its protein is CASSTASTDTQYF.

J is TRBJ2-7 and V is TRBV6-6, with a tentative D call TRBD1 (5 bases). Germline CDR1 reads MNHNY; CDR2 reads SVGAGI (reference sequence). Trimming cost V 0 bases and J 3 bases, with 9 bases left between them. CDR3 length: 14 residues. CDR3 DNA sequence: TGTGCCAGCAGTTACTCGGACACTGGCTACGAGCAGTACTTC. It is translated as CASSYSDTGYEQYF.

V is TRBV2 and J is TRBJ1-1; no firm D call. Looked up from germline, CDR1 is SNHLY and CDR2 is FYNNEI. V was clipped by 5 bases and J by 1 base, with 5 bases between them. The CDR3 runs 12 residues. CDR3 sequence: CASSTQNTEAFF. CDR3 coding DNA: TGTGCCAGCAGTACTCAGAACACTGAAGCTTTCTTT.

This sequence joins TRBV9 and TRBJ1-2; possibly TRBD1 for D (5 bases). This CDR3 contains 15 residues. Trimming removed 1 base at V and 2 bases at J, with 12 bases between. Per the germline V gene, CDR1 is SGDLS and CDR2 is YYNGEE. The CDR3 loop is CASSVSIDSNYGYTF. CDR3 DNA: TGTGCCAGCAGCGTATCAATAGACAGCAACTATGGCTACACCTTC.

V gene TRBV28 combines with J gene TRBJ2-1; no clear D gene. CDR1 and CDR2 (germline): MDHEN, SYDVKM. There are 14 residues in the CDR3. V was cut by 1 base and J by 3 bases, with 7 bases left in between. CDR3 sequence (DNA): TGTGCCAGCAGTTTATCGTCCGGCTACAATGAGCAGTTCTTC. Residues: CASSLSSGYNEQFF.

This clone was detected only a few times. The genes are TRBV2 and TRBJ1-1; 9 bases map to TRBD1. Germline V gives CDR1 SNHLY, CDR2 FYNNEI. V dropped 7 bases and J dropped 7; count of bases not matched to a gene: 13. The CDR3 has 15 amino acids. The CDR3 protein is CASTSYGTGGDEAFF. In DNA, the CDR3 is TGTGCCAGCACTTCTTATGGCACAGGGGGCGATGAAGCTTTCTTT.

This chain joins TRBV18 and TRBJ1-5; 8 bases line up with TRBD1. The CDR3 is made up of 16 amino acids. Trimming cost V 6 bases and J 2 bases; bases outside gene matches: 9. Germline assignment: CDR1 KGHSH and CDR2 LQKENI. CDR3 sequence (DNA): TGTGCCAGCTCTCTTTCCCTGGGACAGGGCAATCAGCCCCAGCATTTT. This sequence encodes CASSLSLGQGNQPQHF.

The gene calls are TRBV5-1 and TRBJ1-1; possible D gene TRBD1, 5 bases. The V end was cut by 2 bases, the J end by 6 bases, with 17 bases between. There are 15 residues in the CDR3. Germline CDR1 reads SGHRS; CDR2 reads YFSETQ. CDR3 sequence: CASSFGGVVVAEAFF. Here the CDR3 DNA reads TGCGCCAGCAGCTTCGGGGGGGTAGTTGTTGCTGAAGCTTTCTTT.

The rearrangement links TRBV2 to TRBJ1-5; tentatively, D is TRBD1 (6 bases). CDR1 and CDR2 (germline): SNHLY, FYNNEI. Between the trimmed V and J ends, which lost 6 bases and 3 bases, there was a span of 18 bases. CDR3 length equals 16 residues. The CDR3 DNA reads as TGTGCCAGCAGGGCCCGGCCCCGGGACATCAATCAGCCCCAGCATTTT. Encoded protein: CASRARPRDINQPQHF.

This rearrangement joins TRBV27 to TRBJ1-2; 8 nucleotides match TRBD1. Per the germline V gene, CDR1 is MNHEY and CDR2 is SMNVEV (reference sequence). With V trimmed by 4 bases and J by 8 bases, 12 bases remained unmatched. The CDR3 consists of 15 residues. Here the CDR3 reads CASSSPRTGTGGYTF. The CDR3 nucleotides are TGTGCCAGCAGTTCACCACGGACAGGGACGGGCGGCTACACCTTC.

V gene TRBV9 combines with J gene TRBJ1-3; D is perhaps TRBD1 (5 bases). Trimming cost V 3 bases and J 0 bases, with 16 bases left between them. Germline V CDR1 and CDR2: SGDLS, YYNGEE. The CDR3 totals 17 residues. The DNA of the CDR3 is TGTGCCAGCAGCGCCCAGGTCGACAGCTTCTCTGGAAACACCATATATTTT. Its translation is CASSAQVDSFSGNTIYF.

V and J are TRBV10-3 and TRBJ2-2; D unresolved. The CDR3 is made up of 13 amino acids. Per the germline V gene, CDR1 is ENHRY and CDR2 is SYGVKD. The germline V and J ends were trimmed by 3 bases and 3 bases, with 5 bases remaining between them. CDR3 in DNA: TGTGCCATCAGTGACGACTACACCGGGGAGCTGTTTTTT. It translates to CAISDDYTGELFF.

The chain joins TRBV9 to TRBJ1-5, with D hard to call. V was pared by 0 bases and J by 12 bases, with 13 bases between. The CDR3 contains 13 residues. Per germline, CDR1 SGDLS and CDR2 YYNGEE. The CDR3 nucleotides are TGTGCCAGCAGCGTAGGATTTGAGGGATACCAGCATTTT. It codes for CASSVGFEGYQHF. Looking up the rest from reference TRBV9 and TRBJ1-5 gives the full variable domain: DSGVTQTPKHLITATGQRVTLRCSPRSGDLSVYWYQQSLDQGLQFLIQYYNGEERAKGNILERFSAQQFPDLHSELNLSSLELGDSALYFCASSVGFEGYQHFGDGTRLSIL.

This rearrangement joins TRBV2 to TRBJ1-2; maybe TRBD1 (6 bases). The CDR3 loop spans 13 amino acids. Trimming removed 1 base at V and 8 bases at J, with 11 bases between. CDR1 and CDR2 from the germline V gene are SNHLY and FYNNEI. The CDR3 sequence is CASSEEKGGGYTF. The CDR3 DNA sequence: TGTGCCAGCAGTGAAGAGAAGGGGGGGGGCTACACCTTC.

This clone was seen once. CDR3 protein: CASSLGTGAEKLFF. The CDR3 region has the DNA TGCGCCAGCAGCTTAGGGACAGGGGCTGAAAAACTGTTTTTT. The chain uses TRBV5-1 and TRBJ1-4; 10 bases align to TRBD1. Germline lookup yields CDR1 SGHRS and CDR2 YFSETQ. The CDR3 runs to 14 residues. V trimming: 2 bases; J trimming: 7 bases; junction bases outside the gene matches: 2.

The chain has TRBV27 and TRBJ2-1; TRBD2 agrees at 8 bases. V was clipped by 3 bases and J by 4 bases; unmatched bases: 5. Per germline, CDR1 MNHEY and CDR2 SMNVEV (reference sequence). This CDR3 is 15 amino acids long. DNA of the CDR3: TGTGCCAGCAGTTTTAGCGGGGTGGGGTACAATGAGCAGTTCTTC. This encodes CASSFSGVGYNEQFF.

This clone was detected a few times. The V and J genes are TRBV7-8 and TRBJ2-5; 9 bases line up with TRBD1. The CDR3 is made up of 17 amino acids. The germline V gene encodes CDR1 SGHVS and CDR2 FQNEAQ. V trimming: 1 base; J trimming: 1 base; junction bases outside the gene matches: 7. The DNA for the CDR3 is TGTGCCAGCAGCTTAGGGGTGACAGGGGGAGTCCAAGAGACCCAGTACTTC. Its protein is CASSLGVTGGVQETQYF.

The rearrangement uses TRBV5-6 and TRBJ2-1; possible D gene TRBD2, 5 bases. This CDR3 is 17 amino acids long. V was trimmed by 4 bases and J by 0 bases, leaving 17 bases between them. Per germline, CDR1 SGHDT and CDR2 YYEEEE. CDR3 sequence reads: CASSPGGERSSYNEQFF. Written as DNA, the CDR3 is TGTGCCAGCAGCCCGGGTGGGGAGAGGAGCTCCTACAATGAGCAGTTCTTC.

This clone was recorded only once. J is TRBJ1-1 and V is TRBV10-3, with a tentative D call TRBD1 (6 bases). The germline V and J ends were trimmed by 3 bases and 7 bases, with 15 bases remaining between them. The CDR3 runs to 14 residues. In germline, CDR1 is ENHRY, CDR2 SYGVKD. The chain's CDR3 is CAISDGAGGGEAFF. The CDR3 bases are TGTGCCATCAGTGACGGGGCTGGGGGCGGTGAAGCTTTCTTT.

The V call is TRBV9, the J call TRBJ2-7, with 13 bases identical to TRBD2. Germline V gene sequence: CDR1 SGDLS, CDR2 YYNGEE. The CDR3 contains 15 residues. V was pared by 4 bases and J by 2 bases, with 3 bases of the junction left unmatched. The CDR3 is CASSTGLAGAYEQYF. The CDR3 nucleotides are TGTGCCAGCAGCACCGGACTAGCGGGAGCCTACGAGCAGTACTTC.

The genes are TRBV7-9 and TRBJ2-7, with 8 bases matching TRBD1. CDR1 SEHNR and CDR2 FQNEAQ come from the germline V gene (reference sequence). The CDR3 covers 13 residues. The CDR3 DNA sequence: TGTTCCAGCAGCTTTAGCAGGGGGCTCGAGCAGTACGTC. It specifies CSSSFSRGLEQYV.

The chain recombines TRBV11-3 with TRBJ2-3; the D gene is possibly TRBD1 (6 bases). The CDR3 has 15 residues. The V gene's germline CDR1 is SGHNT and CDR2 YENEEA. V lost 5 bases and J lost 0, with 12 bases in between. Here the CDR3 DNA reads TGTGCCAGCAGCGCAGGGGATACCAGCACAGATACGCAGTATTTT. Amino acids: CASSAGDTSTDTQYF.